This entry features one T cell receptor beta chain sequence. What it binds is not known. The data were obtained in a study of beta chain features in type 1 diabetes. Reverse transcription of all isolated RNA meant that expressed TCRB transcripts were sequenced. TCRdb's table, derived via immunoSEQ multiplex PCR, lists solely in-frame clones and lacks some. The sample includes about 110,000 clones, approximately 39% of them seen just once. The single heparinised draw taken from each donor contained around 100 mL of blood on average. The CDR3 extends over 16 amino acids. V lost 2 bases and J lost 5, with 19 bases in between. CDR1 SQVTM and CDR2 ANQGSEA come from the germline V gene. Findings and caveats of the study: The naive, central memory and Treg TCRB repertoires looked more alike in patients than they did in healthy donors. Insertions were fewer and deletions more numerous at VDJ junctions in type 1 diabetes patients. Type 1 diabetes patients had TCRB CDR3s that were shorter (moderately but significantly so) in all four CD4+ subsets.

Material: stem cell memory CD4+ T cells from blood. The chain joins TRBV29-1 to TRBJ2-1; D perhaps matches TRBD1 (5 bases). This TCR derives from a woman aged 18-29 years in good health. The CDR3 here is CSVENPRDSANNEQFF. The CDR3 nucleotides are TGCAGCGTTGAAAACCCCCGAGACAGCGCTAACAATGAGCAGTTCTTC.